This entry describes one T cell receptor beta chain. A much larger clone sits a single nucleotide away, making a read error possible. The data are from a study of spatial heterogeneity in lung cancer. The time point here: blood at routine non-recurrence follow-up after resection. CDR1 and CDR2 from the germline V gene are LNHDA and SQIVND (reference sequence). V was clipped by 7 bases and J by 7 bases, with 11 bases between them. This CDR3 is built from 12 residues. TCRdb processed the 5' RACE reads anew with MiXCR; each CDR3 protein has one entry. The sample lists approximately 11,000 distinct CDR3 sequences, 10% occurring once.

The sample was PBMCs, taken at follow-up. The V gene is TRBV19, the J gene TRBJ2-1, with D perhaps matching TRBD1 or TRBD2 (5 bases each). The receptor's source is a female donor with early-stage non-small cell lung cancer. The CDR3, as DNA: TGTGCCAGTATTGATTGGGGGAATGAGCAGTTCTTC. The encoded protein is CASIDWGNEQFF.